This T cell receptor beta chain emerged from a study of patients and donors after allogeneic stem cell transplantation. MiXCR was run by TCRdb on the RT-PCR reads, yielding one entry per CDR3 protein. The table shows roughly 880,000 distinct CDR3 sequences, with 15% to 20% occurring only once. The CDR3 runs to 16 residues. Germline V gene sequence: CDR1 ENHRY, CDR2 SYGVKD. V dropped 4 bases and J dropped 0; count of bases not matched to a gene: 1. J is TRBJ2-2 and V is TRBV10-3, with 11 bases identical to TRBD2. Input material: blood, either unsorted or a sorted T cell fraction (not recorded which). This sequence originates from a human donor who was either an allogeneic HSCT recipient or a stem cell or donor lymphocyte infusion donor (not recorded which). It is not recorded whose cells these are; they may come from a transplant donor. The CDR3 loop reads CAISGSGRANTGELFF. In DNA form, the CDR3 reads TGTGCCATCAGTGGTAGCGGGAGGGCGAACACCGGGGAGCTGTTTTTT.